Listed below are T cell receptor beta chains from one sample, sequenced in a study of cytomegalovirus exposure and HLA in healthy donors. Clones were sequenced by immunoSEQ multiplex PCR, and TCRdb holds only the in-frame ones, with some missing. The profile shows fewer than 120,000 clones, roughly three quarters of them singletons. Material for sequencing was PBMCs. These receptors all stem from a man younger than 45 in good health and CMV-seropositive. CDR3s include the opening cysteine and the closing phenylalanine or tryptophan. A D gene is named only where the DNA matches it firmly. Clone size appears in some rows only: once, few, many, or a class for an expanded clone.

v_gene	j_gene	abundance	d_gene	CDR3nt	CDR3aa
TRBV4-3	TRBJ1-2	NA	NA	TGCGCCAGCAGCCAAGATTTCACAGCATATTCCTATGGCTACACCTTC	CASSQDFTAYSYGYTF
TRBV13	TRBJ2-3	NA	NA	TGTGCCAGCAGCTTCCGGGGAGTCACAGATACGCAGTATTTT	CASSFRGVTDTQYF
TRBV30	TRBJ2-5	NA	NA	TGTGCCTGGACACAGGGTTTGGGAGAGACCCAGTACTTC	CAWTQGLGETQYF
TRBV4-2	TRBJ2-3	NA	TRBD1	TGTGCCAGCAGCCAAGTCGCACAGGGGGCGGGAGATACGCAGTATTTT	CASSQVAQGAGDTQYF
TRBV7-8	TRBJ1-1	NA	NA	TGTGCCAGCAGCTTAGGGCGCTATTGGAGCACTGAAGCTTTCTTT	CASSLGRYWSTEAFF
TRBV2	TRBJ2-5	NA	TRBD2	TGTGCCATCGTGGGGACTAGGGAGACCCAGTACTTC	CAIVGTRETQYF
TRBV5-5	TRBJ1-1	NA	NA	TGTGCCAGCAGCCCCGACGCAGACAGGGAAGCTTTCTTT	CASSPDADREAFF
TRBV2	TRBJ2-5	NA	TRBD2	TGTGCCAGCAGCTGGACTAGCGGGGCCCTAGAGGCCCAGTACTTC	CASSWTSGALEAQYF
TRBV30	TRBJ1-1	NA	NA	TGTGCCTGGCACCACGGACAGCTTATGAACACTGAAGCTTTCTTT	CAWHHGQLMNTEAFF
TRBV11-3	TRBJ2-7	NA	NA	TGTGCCAGCAGCTTAGACCTATCAGCGGCCAACGAGCAGTACTTC	CASSLDLSAANEQYF
TRBV5-5	TRBJ2-7	NA	NA	TGTGCCAGCAGCTTGGCAGGGACCTACGAGCAGTACTTC	CASSLAGTYEQYF
TRBV7-9	TRBJ1-4	NA	TRBD1	TGTGCCAGCAGCTCTAGGGGGGACAGGAATGAAAAACTGTTTTTT	CASSSRGDRNEKLFF
TRBV27	TRBJ2-2	NA	TRBD1	TGTGCCAGCAGTCGACCCGGGACAGGGCCCCAAGGGGAGCTGTTTTTT	CASSRPGTGPQGELFF
TRBV6-1	TRBJ2-5	NA	NA	TGTGCCACCTCCTCAGGGAGGGAGACCCAGTACTTC	CATSSGRETQYF
TRBV14	TRBJ2-3	NA	TRBD1	TGTGCCAGCAGCCTCCTCGACAGGGGGCTAACAGATACGCAGTATTTT	CASSLLDRGLTDTQYF
TRBV18	TRBJ2-7	NA	TRBD2	TGTGCCAGCTCACCCCAAAGAATAGGAGCGGGGGGAATCTACGAGCAGTACTTC	CASSPQRIGAGGIYEQYF
TRBV2	TRBJ2-7	NA	TRBD1	TGTGCCAGCAGACAGGGGGACAGGACCCACGAGCAGTACTTC	CASRQGDRTHEQYF
TRBV7-9	TRBJ2-2	few	TRBD1	TGTGCCAGCAGCGCAACCGGGACAGGGGCTAACACCGGGGAGCTGTTTTTT	CASSATGTGANTGELFF
TRBV5-1	TRBJ2-2	NA	NA	TGCGCCAGCTCCAGGGCGGACACCGGGGAGCTGTTTTTT	CASSRADTGELFF